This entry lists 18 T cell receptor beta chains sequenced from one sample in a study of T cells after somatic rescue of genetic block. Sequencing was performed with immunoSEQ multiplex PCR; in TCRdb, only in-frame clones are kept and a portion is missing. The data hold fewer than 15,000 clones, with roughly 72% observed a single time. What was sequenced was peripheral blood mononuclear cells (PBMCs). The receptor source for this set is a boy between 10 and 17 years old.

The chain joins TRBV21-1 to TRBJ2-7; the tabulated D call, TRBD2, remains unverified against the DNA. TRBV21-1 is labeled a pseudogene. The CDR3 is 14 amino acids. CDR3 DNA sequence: TGTGCCAGCAGCATGAGCGGTCACCCCTACGAGCAGTACTTC. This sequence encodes CASSMSGHPYEQYF.

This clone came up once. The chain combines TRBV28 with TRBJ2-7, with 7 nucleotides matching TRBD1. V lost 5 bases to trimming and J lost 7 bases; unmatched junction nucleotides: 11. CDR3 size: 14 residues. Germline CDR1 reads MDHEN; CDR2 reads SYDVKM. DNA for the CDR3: TGTGCCAGCAGTCGAGACAGGGCGAGGGGAGAGCAGTACTTC. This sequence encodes CASSRDRARGEQYF. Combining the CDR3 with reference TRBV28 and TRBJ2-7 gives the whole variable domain DVKVTQSSRYLVKRTGEKVFLECVQDMDHENMFWYRQDPGLGLRLIYFSYDVKMKEKGDIPEGYSVSREKKERFSLILESASTNQTSMYLCASSRDRARGEQYFGPGTRLTVT.

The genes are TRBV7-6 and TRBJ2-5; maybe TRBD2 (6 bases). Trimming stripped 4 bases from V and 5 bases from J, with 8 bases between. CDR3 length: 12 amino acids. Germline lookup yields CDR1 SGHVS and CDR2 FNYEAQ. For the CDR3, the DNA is TGTGCCAGCAGCTCGCTAGCGGAGACCCAGTACTTC. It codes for CASSSLAETQYF.

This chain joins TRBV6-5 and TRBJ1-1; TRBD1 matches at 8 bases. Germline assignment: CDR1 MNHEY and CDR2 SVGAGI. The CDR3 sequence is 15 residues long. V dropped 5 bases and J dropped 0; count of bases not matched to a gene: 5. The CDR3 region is CASSTDRGMNTEAFF. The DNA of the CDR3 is TGTGCCAGCAGTACTGACAGGGGTATGAACACTGAAGCTTTCTTT.

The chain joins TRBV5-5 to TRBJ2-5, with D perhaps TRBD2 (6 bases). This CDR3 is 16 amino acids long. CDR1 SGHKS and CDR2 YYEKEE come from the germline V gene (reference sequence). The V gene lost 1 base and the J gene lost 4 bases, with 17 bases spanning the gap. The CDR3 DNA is TGTGCCAGCAGCTTGAGAGAGGGGAGGAATCGAGAGACCCAGTACTTC. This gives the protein CASSLREGRNRETQYF.

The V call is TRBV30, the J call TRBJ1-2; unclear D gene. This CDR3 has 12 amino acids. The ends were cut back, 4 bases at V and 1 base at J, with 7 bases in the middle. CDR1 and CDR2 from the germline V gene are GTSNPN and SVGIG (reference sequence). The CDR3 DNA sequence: TGTGCCTGGAACCGGGGTAACTATGGCTACACCTTC. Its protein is CAWNRGNYGYTF. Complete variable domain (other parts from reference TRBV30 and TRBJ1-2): SQTIHQWPATLVQPVGSPLSLECTVEGTSNPNLYWYRQAAGRGLQLLFYSVGIGQISSEVPQNLSASRPQDRQFILSSKKLLLSDSGFYLCAWNRGNYGYTFGSGTRLTVV.

The CDR3 nucleotides read TGTGCCAGTAGTATACGAAGCCCAGGTACGGGAGATACGCAGTATTTT. Translated, it gives CASSIRSPGTGDTQYF. This chain connects TRBV19 to TRBJ2-3; no firm D call. This CDR3 spans 16 amino acids. Trimming removed 2 bases from V and 5 bases from J, with 17 bases in between. Germline loops: CDR1 LNHDA, CDR2 SQIVND (reference sequence).

The CDR3, as DNA: TGTGCCAGCAGTGAAGCTGGGCTTAGCCATGGCTACACCTTC. Translated, it gives CASSEAGLSHGYTF. The rearrangement uses TRBV6-1 and TRBJ1-2; D uncertain. Germline CDR1 MNHNS, CDR2 SASEGT. V lost 0 bases, J lost 6 bases, and 11 bases lay in between. CDR3 length: 14 amino acids.

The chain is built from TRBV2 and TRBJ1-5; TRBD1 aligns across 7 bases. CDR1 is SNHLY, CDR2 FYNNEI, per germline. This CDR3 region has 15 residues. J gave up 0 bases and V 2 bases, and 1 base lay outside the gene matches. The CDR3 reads CASSEQGVSNQPQHF. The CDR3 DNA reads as TGTGCCAGCAGTGAACAGGGGGTTAGCAATCAGCCCCAGCATTTT.

The CDR3 DNA reads TGTGCCAGCAGTTTATTACGGGACGGACTTAGCAATCAGCCCCAGCATTTT. This translates into CASSLLRDGLSNQPQHF. The chain recombines TRBV28 with TRBJ1-5, with D perhaps TRBD1 (5 bases). Germline CDR1 and CDR2: MDHEN and SYDVKM. The CDR3 extends over 17 amino acids. Trimming removed 1 base at V and 0 bases at J, with 13 bases between. Full variable domain (rest looked up from reference TRBV28 and TRBJ1-5): DVKVTQSSRYLVKRTGEKVFLECVQDMDHENMFWYRQDPGLGLRLIYFSYDVKMKEKGDIPEGYSVSREKKERFSLILESASTNQTSMYLCASSLLRDGLSNQPQHFGDGTRLSIL.

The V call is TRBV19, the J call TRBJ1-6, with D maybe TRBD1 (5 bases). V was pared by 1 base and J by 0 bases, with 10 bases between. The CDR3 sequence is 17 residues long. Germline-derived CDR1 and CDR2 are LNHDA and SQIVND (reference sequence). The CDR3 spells CASSIGRQSSYNSPLHF. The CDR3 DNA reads TGTGCCAGTAGTATAGGGCGACAGAGCTCCTATAATTCACCCCTCCACTTT.

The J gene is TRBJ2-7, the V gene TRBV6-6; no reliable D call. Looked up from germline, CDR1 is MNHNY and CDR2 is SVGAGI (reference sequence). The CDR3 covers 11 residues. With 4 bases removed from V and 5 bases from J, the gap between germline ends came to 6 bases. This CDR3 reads CASSFHHEQYF. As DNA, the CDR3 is TGTGCCAGCAGTTTCCACCACGAGCAGTACTTC.

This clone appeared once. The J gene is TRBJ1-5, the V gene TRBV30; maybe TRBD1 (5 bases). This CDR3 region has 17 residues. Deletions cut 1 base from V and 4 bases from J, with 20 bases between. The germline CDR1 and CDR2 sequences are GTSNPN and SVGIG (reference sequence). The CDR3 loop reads CAWSGDGSLGFNQPQHF. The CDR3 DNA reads TGTGCCTGGAGTGGGGACGGTTCCTTGGGGTTTAATCAGCCCCAGCATTTT.

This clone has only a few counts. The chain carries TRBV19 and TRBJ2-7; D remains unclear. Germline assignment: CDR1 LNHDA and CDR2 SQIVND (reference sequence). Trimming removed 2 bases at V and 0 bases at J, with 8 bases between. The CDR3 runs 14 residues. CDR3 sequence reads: CASSIRQSSYEQYF. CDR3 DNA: TGTGCCAGTAGTATAAGGCAGAGCTCCTACGAGCAGTACTTC.

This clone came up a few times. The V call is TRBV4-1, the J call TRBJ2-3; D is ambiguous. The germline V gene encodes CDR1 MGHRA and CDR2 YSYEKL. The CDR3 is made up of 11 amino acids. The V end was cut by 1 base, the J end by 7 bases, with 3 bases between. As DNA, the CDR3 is TGCGCCAGCAGCCAAGGGTATACGCAGTATTTT. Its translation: CASSQGYTQYF.

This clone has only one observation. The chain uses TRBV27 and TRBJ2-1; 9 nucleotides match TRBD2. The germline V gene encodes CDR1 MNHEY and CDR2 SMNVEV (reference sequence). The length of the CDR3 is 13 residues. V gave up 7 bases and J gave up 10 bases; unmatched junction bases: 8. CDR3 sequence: CASKATAGGEQFF. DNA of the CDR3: TGTGCCAGCAAGGCGACGGCGGGGGGGGAGCAGTTCTTC.

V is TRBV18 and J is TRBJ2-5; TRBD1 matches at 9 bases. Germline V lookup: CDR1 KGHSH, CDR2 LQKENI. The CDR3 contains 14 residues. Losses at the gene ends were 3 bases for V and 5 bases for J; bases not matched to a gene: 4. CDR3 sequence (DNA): TGTGCCAGCTCACCGAACAGGGGGCCCGAGACCCAGTACTTC. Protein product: CASSPNRGPETQYF.

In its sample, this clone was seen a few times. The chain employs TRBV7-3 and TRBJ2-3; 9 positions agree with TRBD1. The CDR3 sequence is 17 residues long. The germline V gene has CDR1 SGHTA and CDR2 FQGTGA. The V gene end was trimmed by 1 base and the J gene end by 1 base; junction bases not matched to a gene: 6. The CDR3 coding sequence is TGTGCCAGCAGCTTAATGGTGACAGGGGGACGCACAGATACGCAGTATTTT. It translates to CASSLMVTGGRTDTQYF.